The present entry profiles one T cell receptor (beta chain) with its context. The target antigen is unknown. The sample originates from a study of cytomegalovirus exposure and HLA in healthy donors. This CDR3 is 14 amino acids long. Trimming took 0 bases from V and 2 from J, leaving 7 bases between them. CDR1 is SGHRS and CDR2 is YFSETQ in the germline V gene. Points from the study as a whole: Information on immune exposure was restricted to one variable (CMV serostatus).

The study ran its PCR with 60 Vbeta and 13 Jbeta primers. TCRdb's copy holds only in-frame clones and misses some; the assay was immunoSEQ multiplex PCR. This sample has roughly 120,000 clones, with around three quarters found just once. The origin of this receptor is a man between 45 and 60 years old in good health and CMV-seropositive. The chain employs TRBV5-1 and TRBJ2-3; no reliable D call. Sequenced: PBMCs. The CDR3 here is CASSLGLSTDTQYF. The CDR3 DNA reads TGCGCCAGCAGCTTGGGTCTTTCCACAGATACGCAGTATTTT.